This T cell receptor beta chain came from a study of blood T cell dynamics during melanoma immunotherapy. Across the study: Metastatic melanoma patients received first-line pembrolizumab or nivolumab plus ipilimumab.

Per the germline V gene, CDR1 is SSHAT and CDR2 is FNYEAQ (reference sequence). The CDR3 runs 15 residues. Time point specified: pre-treatment baseline. Sampling occurred pretreatment (T0) and at week 3 (W3), after cycle one of checkpoint blockade. DNA loading was fixed at about 0.35 ug for all bulk PBMC samples. The assay was immunoSEQ multiplex PCR, and TCRdb's table has in-frame clones only and misses some. The sample consists of 11,000 to 15,000 clones, about nine tenths of them appearing once. This clone showed up just a few times. One end of the junction is discordant with germline, which a read error may explain.

The gene calls are TRBV7-7 and TRBJ2-5; the D gene is possibly TRBD1 (6 bases). This TCR was recovered from a human donor with melanoma. The sequencing used blood, collected from a patient treated with checkpoint blockade. CDR3 DNA: TGTGCTAGCAGCTTGGGGACACCCGGGCAAGAGACCCAGTACTTC. Protein: CASSLGTPGQETQYF.